One and the same sample provided the 23 T cell receptor beta chains below, sequenced in a study of OX40 agonist ivuxolimab in advanced cancers. The method was immunoSEQ multiplex PCR; TCRdb's version includes in-frame clones alone and lacks a portion of them. The sample includes approximately 44,000 clones, 70% to 90% of them seen just once. The material was CD4+ or CD8+ T cells sorted from blood, obtained in a trial of the OX40 agonist ivuxolimab. Source of these receptors: an adult with an advanced solid tumor such as melanoma, head and neck, liver or kidney cancer.

This clone has only a few counts. The chain combines TRBV5-4 with TRBJ2-3; TRBD1 might be the D (6 bases). This CDR3 comprises 14 residues. V lost 0 bases and J 5 bases, leaving 10 bases between the germline ends. The germline V gene has CDR1 SGHNT and CDR2 YYREEE (reference sequence). CDR3 amino acids: CASSLGQGKDTQYF. DNA for the CDR3: TGTGCCAGCAGCTTGGGTCAGGGGAAAGATACGCAGTATTTT. Full variable domain (remainder filled in from reference TRBV5-4 and TRBJ2-3): ETGVTQSPTHLIKTRGQQVTLRCSSQSGHNTVSWYQQALGQGPQFIFQYYREEENGRGNFPPRFSGLQFPNYSSELNVNALELDDSALYLCASSLGQGKDTQYFGPGTRLTVL.

The chain combines TRBV5-1 with TRBJ2-1; no firm D call. The CDR3 is 13 amino acids. The V and J ends lost 0 bases and 12 bases respectively, with 13 bases between them. Germline CDR1 is SGHRS and CDR2 is YFSETQ. CDR3 in amino acids: CASSLAGFSRQFF. The CDR3 DNA sequence: TGCGCCAGCAGCTTGGCAGGCTTTTCCAGGCAGTTCTTC. Supplemented by reference TRBV5-1 and TRBJ2-1, the full variable domain reads KAGVTQTPRYLIKTRGQQVTLSCSPISGHRSVSWYQQTPGQGLQFLFEYFSETQRNKGNFPGRFSGRQFSNSRSEMNVSTLELGDSALYLCASSLAGFSRQFFGPGTRLTVL.

The chain uses TRBV11-1 and TRBJ2-2; perhaps TRBD2 as D (6 bases). V dropped 2 bases and J dropped 5 bases, with 15 bases sitting between them. Germline loops: CDR1 SGHAT, CDR2 FQDESV (reference sequence). CDR3 length: 16 amino acids. The CDR3 loop is CASSLRASAVTGELFF. The CDR3 DNA sequence: TGTGCCAGCAGCTTACGGGCTAGCGCGGTGACCGGGGAGCTGTTTTTT.

This clone was counted only a few times. The chain links TRBV30 to TRBJ2-1; 9 bases map to TRBD2. CDR3 size: 16 residues. Unmatched junction bases numbered 16, after V lost 4 bases and J lost 9 bases. The germline gives CDR1 GTSNPN, CDR2 SVGIG (reference sequence). The chain's CDR3 is CAWNAGGNTRVSEQFF. Here the CDR3 DNA reads TGTGCCTGGAACGCGGGAGGGAACACCCGGGTTAGTGAGCAGTTCTTC. Combining the CDR3 with reference TRBV30 and TRBJ2-1 gives the whole variable domain SQTIHQWPATLVQPVGSPLSLECTVEGTSNPNLYWYRQAAGRGLQLLFYSVGIGQISSEVPQNLSASRPQDRQFILSSKKLLLSDSGFYLCAWNAGGNTRVSEQFFGPGTRLTVL.

The rearrangement uses TRBV11-2 and TRBJ1-2; D is unresolved. The ends were cut back, 5 bases at V and 3 bases at J, with 10 bases in the middle. CDR1 is SGHAT and CDR2 is FQNNGV in the germline V gene. The CDR3 totals 13 residues. The CDR3: CASSQDLDYGYTF. The CDR3 nucleotides are TGTGCCAGCAGCCAGGATTTGGACTATGGCTACACCTTC.

V and J are TRBV10-3 and TRBJ2-7; no definite D call. The CDR3 loop spans 16 amino acids. Germline V gives CDR1 ENHRY, CDR2 SYGVKD. The ends were cut back, 2 bases at V and 4 bases at J, with 18 bases in the middle. The CDR3 coding sequence is TGTGCCATCAGTGAGAAGGGCTGGCAAACGTTTTACGAGCAGTACTTC. Its translation is CAISEKGWQTFYEQYF.

The chain combines TRBV9 with TRBJ2-3; D not certain. Germline lookup yields CDR1 SGDLS and CDR2 YYNGEE. The CDR3 is made up of 13 amino acids. V was clipped by 0 bases and J by 0 bases, with 2 bases between them. In DNA, the CDR3 is TGTGCCAGCAGCGTAGAGAGCACAGATACGCAGTATTTT. Protein sequence: CASSVESTDTQYF. Based on the CDR3 plus reference TRBV9 and TRBJ2-3, the full variable domain is DSGVTQTPKHLITATGQRVTLRCSPRSGDLSVYWYQQSLDQGLQFLIQYYNGEERAKGNILERFSAQQFPDLHSELNLSSLELGDSALYFCASSVESTDTQYFGPGTRLTVL.

This clone came up a few times. The chain is built from TRBV6-4 and TRBJ2-1; 7 nucleotides line up with TRBD2. V shed 2 bases and J 6 bases; nucleotides not matched to a gene: 4. This CDR3 is 14 amino acids long. Germline V gene lookup returns CDR1 MRHNA and CDR2 SNTAGT. The CDR3 is CASSDTSVSNEQFF. In DNA form, the CDR3 reads TGTGCCAGCAGTGACACTAGCGTGTCCAATGAGCAGTTCTTC.

This clone turned up a few times. The chain uses TRBV27 and TRBJ1-6; the match to TRBD1 covers 9 bases. This CDR3 is 15 amino acids long. With 7 bases clipped from V and 6 bases from J, the junction kept 7 bases outside the gene matches. CDR1 and CDR2 from the germline V gene are MNHEY and SMNVEV (reference sequence). In DNA, the CDR3 is TGTGCCAGCACCAGGGGACAGGGTTTTAATTCACCCCTCCACTTT. As protein: CASTRGQGFNSPLHF.

This clone has only one observation. V gene TRBV4-1 combines with J gene TRBJ2-3; D gene uncertain. Germline V lookup: CDR1 MGHRA, CDR2 YSYEKL. V lost 2 bases to trimming and J lost 2 bases, with 8 bases between them. There are 14 residues in the CDR3. The CDR3: CASSQMLPTDTQYF. The CDR3 region has the DNA TGCGCCAGCAGCCAAATGTTACCCACAGATACGCAGTATTTT.

The DNA of the CDR3 is TGTGCCAGCTCCCCTATCAATACAGGGGATGGCGAGAATGGCTACACCTTC. It yields the protein CASSPINTGDGENGYTF. The chain links TRBV18 to TRBJ1-2; 7 bases are a match to TRBD1. CDR1 and CDR2 (germline): KGHSH, LQKENI. The CDR3 has 17 residues. V gave up 6 bases and J gave up 6 bases; unmatched junction bases: 19.

The chain employs TRBV6-5 and TRBJ2-7; TRBD2 matches at 8 bases. Trimming removed 5 bases from V and 6 bases from J; junction bases left unmatched: 6. There are 13 residues in the CDR3. The germline V gene encodes CDR1 MNHEY and CDR2 SVGAGI. The CDR3 DNA sequence: TGTGCCAGCAGTCCCCGACGGGAGGGCGAGCAGTACTTC. Amino acid sequence: CASSPRREGEQYF.

The J gene is TRBJ1-2, the V gene TRBV27; D is perhaps TRBD1 (6 bases). The germline V and J ends were trimmed by 4 bases and 4 bases, with 13 bases remaining between them. The CDR3 is made up of 14 amino acids. Germline V CDR1 and CDR2: MNHEY, SMNVEV (reference sequence). CDR3 sequence reads: CASSWTVESYGYTF. The CDR3 bases are TGTGCCAGCAGTTGGACAGTCGAATCCTATGGCTACACCTTC.

This chain links TRBV9 with TRBJ2-1, with TRBD2 matching over 7 bases. CDR3 length: 15 amino acids. V lost 3 bases, J lost 2 bases, and 5 bases stayed unmatched. CDR1 is SGDLS, CDR2 YYNGEE, per germline. Written as DNA, the CDR3 is TGTGCCAGCAGCGCACGCGGGAGCACCTACAATGAGCAGTTCTTC. It is translated as CASSARGSTYNEQFF.

The rearrangement uses TRBV9 and TRBJ2-1; possibly TRBD2 for D (5 bases). V lost 4 bases, J lost 3 bases, and 11 bases lay in between. The CDR3 is made up of 14 amino acids. Germline CDR1 reads SGDLS; CDR2 reads YYNGEE. The CDR3 bases are TGTGCCAGCAGCTCCCCAGGACTCTACAATGAGCAGTTCTTC. Translating it yields CASSSPGLYNEQFF.

V gene TRBV29-1 combines with J gene TRBJ1-5; 7 nucleotides agree with TRBD1. Trimming took 1 base from V and 5 from J; bases not matched to a gene: 5. The CDR3 has 14 amino acids. CDR1 and CDR2 from the germline V gene are SQVTM and ANQGSEA. The CDR3 DNA reads TGCAGCGTTGAAGGGGGACAGCCGTATCAGCCCCAGCATTTT. Translation gives CSVEGGQPYQPQHF.

The V gene is TRBV13, the J gene TRBJ2-1; D possibly corresponds to TRBD2 (6 bases). Trimming removed 2 bases at V and 5 bases at J, with 13 bases between. The length of the CDR3 is 15 residues. Germline loops: CDR1 PRHDT, CDR2 FYEKMQ (reference sequence). The CDR3, as DNA: TGTGCCAGCAGCTTAATGGACTACCCCAACAATGAGCAGTTCTTC. Its translation is CASSLMDYPNNEQFF.

This clone was recorded once. V is TRBV4-2 and J is TRBJ2-3, with 14 positions matching TRBD2. Germline CDR1 and CDR2: LGHNA and YNFKEQ. V lost 0 bases, J lost 6 bases, and 14 bases stayed unmatched. CDR3 length: 20 amino acids. The CDR3 loop is CASSQDRGQGLAGVVDTQYF. The CDR3 DNA reads as TGTGCCAGCAGCCAAGATCGGGGGCAGGGACTAGCGGGAGTCGTGGATACGCAGTATTTT.

This clone has only one observation. The rearrangement joins TRBV18 to TRBJ1-6; D not certain. The V gene's germline CDR1 is KGHSH and CDR2 LQKENI. V was shortened by 1 base and J by 7 bases, with 8 bases between the two germline ends. The CDR3 sequence is 14 residues long. The CDR3 loop reads CASSPRSENSPLHF. DNA of the CDR3: TGTGCCAGCTCACCACGGTCGGAAAATTCACCCCTCCACTTT.

The V gene is TRBV18, the J gene TRBJ2-7; TRBD1 or TRBD2 may be the D gene (6 bases each). Germline V gives CDR1 KGHSH, CDR2 LQKENI. V was shortened by 3 bases and J by 2 bases, with 14 bases between the two germline ends. The CDR3 has 15 residues. The CDR3 loop reads CASSPNTGATYEQYF. The DNA for the CDR3 is TGTGCCAGCTCACCTAACACGGGGGCAACCTACGAGCAGTACTTC. The variable domain in full, with the rest retrieved from reference TRBV18 and TRBJ2-7, is NAGVMQNPRHLVRRRGQEARLRCSPMKGHSHVYWYRQLPEEGLKFMVYLQKENIIDESGMPKERFSAEFPKEGPSILRIQQVVRGDSAAYFCASSPNTGATYEQYFGPGTRLTVT.

The CDR3 here is CASSVLAGEETQYF. DNA of the CDR3: TGTGCCAGTAGTGTACTAGCGGGGGAGGAGACCCAGTACTTC. The gene calls are TRBV19 and TRBJ2-5; 11 bases are shared with TRBD2. Losses at the gene ends were 5 bases for V and 5 bases for J; bases not matched to a gene: 4. CDR1 LNHDA and CDR2 SQIVND come from the germline V gene (reference sequence). The CDR3 contains 14 residues.

CDR3 sequence reads: CASSITGHIQEQFF. In DNA, the CDR3 is TGTGCCAGTAGTATCACGGGACACATACAAGAGCAGTTCTTC. This sequence joins TRBV19 and TRBJ2-1; a possible D gene is TRBD1 (6 bases). The CDR3 is made up of 14 amino acids. V was cut by 3 bases and J by 10 bases, with 16 bases left in between. The germline V gene encodes CDR1 LNHDA and CDR2 SQIVND (reference sequence). Full variable domain (rest looked up from reference TRBV19 and TRBJ2-1): DGGITQSPKYLFRKEGQNVTLSCEQNLNHDAMYWYRQDPGQGLRLIYYSQIVNDFQKGDIAEGYSVSREKKESFPLTVTSAQKNPTAFYLCASSITGHIQEQFFGPGTRLTVL.

This chain connects TRBV6-5 to TRBJ2-3; D call uncertain. V dropped 6 bases and J dropped 4 bases, with 17 bases sitting between them. Germline CDR1 MNHEY, CDR2 SVGAGI. CDR3 length: 15 residues. CDR3 residues: CASRGLGTSADTQYF. The CDR3 DNA reads TGTGCCAGCAGGGGGTTAGGAACGTCTGCAGATACGCAGTATTTT.